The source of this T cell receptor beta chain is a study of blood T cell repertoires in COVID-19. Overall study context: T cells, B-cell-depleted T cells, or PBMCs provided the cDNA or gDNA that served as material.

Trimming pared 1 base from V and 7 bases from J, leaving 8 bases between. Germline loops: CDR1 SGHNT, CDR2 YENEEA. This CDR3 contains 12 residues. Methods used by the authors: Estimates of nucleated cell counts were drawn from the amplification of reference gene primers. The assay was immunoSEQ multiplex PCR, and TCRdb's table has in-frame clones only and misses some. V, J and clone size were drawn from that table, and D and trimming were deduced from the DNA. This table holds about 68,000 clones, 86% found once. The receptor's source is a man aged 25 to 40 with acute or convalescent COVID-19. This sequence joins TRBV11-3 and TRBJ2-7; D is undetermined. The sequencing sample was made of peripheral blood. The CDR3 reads CASSLATEEQYF. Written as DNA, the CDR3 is TGTGCCAGCAGCTTAGCGACGGAGGAGCAGTACTTC.